These 20 T cell receptor beta chains originate from one sample sequenced in a study of identical twins. A single record per CDR3 protein comes from TCRdb applying MiXCR to the 5' RACE reads. The data show 500,000 to 550,000 distinct CDR3 sequences, 22% seen once. These same records also appear under a second study, on T cells expressing NK-cell markers.

The sequenced sample consisted of CD4+ T cells sorted from blood. The receptors were gathered from a young woman in good health.

The CDR3: CRHRTGGLLPNYSYNEQFF. The DNA of the CDR3 is TGCAGACACCGGACAGGGGGGCTTCTACCCAACTACTCCTACAATGAGCAGTTCTTC. The genes are TRBV20-1 and TRBJ2-1; 10 positions match TRBD1. Germline assignment: CDR1 DFQATT and CDR2 SNEGSKA (reference sequence). This CDR3 region has 19 residues.

The chain couples TRBV29-1 to TRBJ2-7, with D unresolved. This CDR3 is 13 amino acids long. The V end was cut by 7 bases, the J end by 3 bases, with 16 bases between. Germline CDR1 and CDR2: SQVTM and ANQGSEA. This CDR3 is CSALLNEFYEQYF. CDR3 nucleotide sequence: TGCAGCGCCCTCCTAAACGAGTTCTACGAGCAGTACTTC.

J is TRBJ1-5 and V is TRBV20-1; no clear D. Trimming removed 3 bases from V and 1 base from J, with 10 bases in between. CDR1 DFQATT and CDR2 SNEGSKA come from the germline V gene (reference sequence). The CDR3 loop spans 14 amino acids. The CDR3 DNA follows: TGCAGTGCTAGCGGCCCTCCGAGCAATCAGCCCCAGCATTTT. It encodes CSASGPPSNQPQHF.

This clonotype was seen a handful of times. The chain recombines TRBV29-1 with TRBJ1-1; D not certain. This CDR3 comprises 15 residues. V shed 1 base and J shed 1 base, with 13 bases lying between them. CDR1 is SQVTM and CDR2 is ANQGSEA in the germline V gene. The CDR3 region has the DNA TGCAGCGTTGAAGTAGTAGGACGGAGGAACACTGAAGCTTTCTTT. Its translation: CSVEVVGRRNTEAFF.

This clonotype was seen only a few times. V gene TRBV12-3 or TRBV12-4 combines with J gene TRBJ2-7; D remains unclear. The CDR3 extends over 14 amino acids. V lost 6 bases and J lost 0, with 12 bases in between. CDR3 protein: CASRLDAYSYEQYF. The CDR3 bases are TGTGCCAGCAGACTGGACGCGTACTCCTACGAGCAGTACTTC.

This sequence joins TRBV7-9 and TRBJ2-3; D ambiguous. Germline V gene data show CDR1 as SEHNR and CDR2 as FQNEAQ (reference sequence). The CDR3 runs 15 residues. V dropped 7 bases and J dropped 1 base, with 15 bases sitting between them. This chain's CDR3 is CASTLRSEGTDTQYF. The CDR3 DNA reads as TGTGCCAGCACCCTAAGGAGTGAGGGCACAGATACGCAGTATTTT.

There are a few counts of this clonotype. The chain employs TRBV25-1 and TRBJ2-3; D unclear. Trimming took 2 bases from V and 5 from J, leaving 2 bases between them. This CDR3 region has 11 residues. The germline V gene encodes CDR1 MGHDK and CDR2 SYGVNS. As DNA, the CDR3 is TGTGCCAGCAGTGAAATAGATACGCAGTATTTT. It translates to CASSEIDTQYF. Supplemented by reference TRBV25-1 and TRBJ2-3, the full variable domain reads EADIYQTPRYLVIGTGKKITLECSQTMGHDKMYWYQQDPGMELHLIHYSYGVNSTEKGDLSSESTVSRIRTEHFPLTLESARPSHTSQYLCASSEIDTQYFGPGTRLTVL.

This clonotype was detected once. The V and J genes are TRBV12-5 and TRBJ1-2, with a weak D call TRBD1 (5 bases). Germline CDR1 reads LGHNT; CDR2 reads FRNRAP. Trimming removed 2 bases from V and 4 bases from J, with 11 bases in between. This CDR3 has 14 amino acids. CDR3 loop: CASGLLEGLYGYTF. The DNA of the CDR3 is TGTGCTAGTGGTTTGCTGGAGGGGCTCTATGGCTACACCTTC.

This clonotype was counted many times. The V gene is TRBV10-3, the J gene TRBJ2-6; D is unresolved. This CDR3 contains 14 residues. V dropped 3 bases and J dropped 0 bases, with 3 bases sitting between them. Per the germline V gene, CDR1 is ENHRY and CDR2 is SYGVKD. The CDR3 here is CAISDSSGANVLTF. The DNA of the CDR3 is TGTGCCATCAGTGACAGCTCTGGGGCCAACGTCCTGACTTTC.

This clonotype was counted a single time. One end of the junction fails to match germline, which may point to a read error. V gene TRBV5-6 combines with J gene TRBJ1-6; D is undetermined. The CDR3 has 15 amino acids. Germline V lookup: CDR1 SGHDT, CDR2 YYEEEE. CDR3 in amino acids: CASSSRALYNSPLHF. In DNA form, the CDR3 reads TGTGCCAGCAGCTCCCGGGCGCTTTATAATTCACCACTCCACTTT. The complete variable domain, with remaining parts taken from reference TRBV5-6 and TRBJ1-6, reads DAGVTQSPTHLIKTRGQQVTLRCSPKSGHDTVSWYQQALGQGPQFIFQYYEEEERQRGNFPDRFSGHQFPNYSSELNVNALLLGDSALYLCASSSRALYNSPLHFGNGTRLTVT.

This clonotype has a handful of counts. V is TRBV7-8 and J is TRBJ1-1, with TRBD1 matching over 8 bases. The CDR3 extends over 15 amino acids. Germline CDR1 and CDR2: SGHVS and FQNEAQ. Trimming at V came to 5 bases and at J to 0 bases, leaving 5 bases not matched to a gene. The CDR3 DNA is TGTGCCAGCAGCCCCGGACAGGGAATGAACACTGAAGCTTTCTTT. Translating it yields CASSPGQGMNTEAFF.

This chain links TRBV7-9 with TRBJ2-7, with D unresolved. Germline values: CDR1 SEHNR, CDR2 FQNEAQ (reference sequence). The CDR3 contains 14 residues. Deletions cut 3 bases from V and 0 bases from J, with 9 bases between. This chain's CDR3 is CASSLHPYSYEQYF. The CDR3 bases are TGTGCCAGCAGCTTGCACCCCTACTCCTACGAGCAGTACTTC.

V gene TRBV12-3 or TRBV12-4 combines with J gene TRBJ1-5, with a tentative D call TRBD1 (6 bases). The CDR3 covers 15 residues. V was clipped by 2 bases and J by 0 bases, with 8 bases between them. In nucleotides, the CDR3 is TGTGCCAGCAGTTTAATGGACAGTAGCAATCAGCCCCAGCATTTT. Protein product: CASSLMDSSNQPQHF.

This clonotype showed up just a few times. This rearrangement joins TRBV10-3 to TRBJ1-1; D perhaps matches TRBD1 (5 bases). CDR1 is ENHRY, CDR2 SYGVKD, per germline. The V gene lost 8 bases and the J gene lost 4 bases, with 17 bases spanning the gap. The CDR3 contains 14 residues. In DNA, the CDR3 is TGTGCCATCTCAAACCGGGGCGTGCGCACTGAAGCTTTCTTT. Its translation is CAISNRGVRTEAFF.

The chain recombines TRBV21-1 with TRBJ2-7; the table gives TRBD1 as D, unverified against the DNA. TRBV21-1 has pseudogene status. This CDR3 contains 19 residues. CDR3 residues: CASSKDRTNQAGQGYEQYF. The CDR3 DNA sequence: TGTGCCAGCAGCAAAGACCGGACAAATCAAGCCGGACAGGGGTACGAGCAGTACTTC.

The chain joins TRBV27 to TRBJ2-1; D gene uncertain. Germline V lookup: CDR1 MNHEY, CDR2 SMNVEV (reference sequence). V was shortened by 2 bases and J by 4 bases, with 9 bases between the two germline ends. The CDR3 runs 14 residues. This chain's CDR3 is CASSLDGHYNEQFF. CDR3 nucleotide sequence: TGTGCCAGCAGTTTAGACGGTCATTACAATGAGCAGTTCTTC.

The gene calls are TRBV6-1 and TRBJ2-1; 7 bases fit TRBD2. Per germline, CDR1 MNHNS and CDR2 SASEGT. This CDR3 has 14 amino acids. Losses at the gene ends were 4 bases for V and 7 bases for J; bases not matched to a gene: 7. The DNA for the CDR3 is TGTGCCAGCAGTGTCCGGGGCGGGGGAAATGAGCAGTTCTTC. The encoded protein is CASSVRGGGNEQFF.

J is TRBJ2-7 and V is TRBV10-3; TRBD2 agrees at 9 bases. The CDR3 is made up of 14 amino acids. Germline assignment: CDR1 ENHRY and CDR2 SYGVKD. With V trimmed by 6 bases and J by 5 bases, 8 bases remained unmatched. The CDR3 DNA reads as TGTGCCATCAGAGATGCGGGAGGGCCCGACGAGCAGTACTTC. It is translated as CAIRDAGGPDEQYF.

There are a few counts of this clonotype. This sequence joins TRBV6-1 and TRBJ1-2, with 10 bases aligning to TRBD1. V dropped 6 bases and J dropped 7; count of bases not matched to a gene: 11. The length of the CDR3 is 15 residues. The germline V gene encodes CDR1 MNHNS and CDR2 SASEGT. The CDR3 DNA is TGTGCCAGCAGAGATCCGGGACAGGGGTCGGGTGGCTACACCTTC. Protein: CASRDPGQGSGGYTF.

In DNA, the CDR3 is TGCAGCGTTGAACAGCGGGGTGGCTACAATGAGCAGTTCTTC. Amino acids: CSVEQRGGYNEQFF. This chain links TRBV29-1 with TRBJ2-1; 7 positions agree with TRBD2. J was trimmed by 3 bases and V by 2 bases; bases with no gene match: 4. CDR1 is SQVTM and CDR2 is ANQGSEA in the germline V gene. CDR3 length equals 14 residues.